This note documents a single T cell receptor beta chain sequence. The sample comes from a study of blood T cell repertoires in COVID-19. Germline V gene sequence: CDR1 LGHNA, CDR2 YNFKEQ. The CDR3 sequence is 17 residues long. V gave up 3 bases and J gave up 1 base; unmatched junction bases: 7. How the authors handled the data: It was from reference gene primer amplification that nucleated cell counts were estimated. TCRdb keeps only in-frame clones here, not all; method: immunoSEQ multiplex PCR. Clone size and V and J calls were adopted from that table, with D and trimming inferred from the DNA. The table includes about 370,000 clones, about nine tenths detected once. All enrollees were about 18 to 89 years old and from under 25 US areas.

The chain joins TRBV4-2 to TRBJ2-3; 10 bases are a match to TRBD2. The receptor was derived from a woman aged 40 to 49 who had been exposed to COVID-19. Source material: PBMCs or T cells enriched from blood (not recorded which). The CDR3 spells CASSHQAGGLGTDTQYF. For the CDR3, the DNA is TGTGCCAGCAGCCACCAAGCGGGGGGGCTCGGCACAGATACGCAGTATTTT.